These 16 T cell receptor beta chains originate from one sample sequenced in a study of chemoradiotherapy in HPV16-positive cancers. The repertoire was sequenced with immunoSEQ multiplex PCR; TCRdb's copy has only in-frame clones and lacks some. The table lists several thousand clones, more than 70% of them singletons, with over 1.5% in the top ten. Sample acquisition took place from a patient who underwent chemoradiotherapy. The origin of the receptors is a human donor with HPV-associated anogenital cancer.

The chain uses TRBV19 and TRBJ2-2; 9 bases are shared with TRBD1. This CDR3 has 15 amino acids. CDR1 is LNHDA and CDR2 is SQIVND in the germline V gene (reference sequence). Trimming took 4 bases from V and 5 from J; bases not matched to a gene: 5. CDR3 nucleotides: TGTGCCAGTAGTAAGGGACAGGGATATACCGGGGAGCTGTTTTTT. This sequence encodes CASSKGQGYTGELFF.

This clone was seen more than once but under ten times. Other DNA sequences in this sample translate to the same CDR3. The chain carries TRBV19 and TRBJ2-7; D is possibly TRBD2 (5 bases). Deletions cut 5 bases from V and 5 bases from J, with 10 bases between. The V gene's germline CDR1 is LNHDA and CDR2 SQIVND (reference sequence). The CDR3 runs to 12 residues. CDR3 loop: CASSHSRDEQYF. Written as DNA, the CDR3 is TGTGCCAGTAGTCATTCGAGGGACGAGCAGTACTTC.

This chain joins TRBV28 and TRBJ1-2; tentative D call: TRBD1 (6 bases). CDR1 is MDHEN and CDR2 is SYDVKM in the germline V gene. Trimming cost V 6 bases and J 4 bases, with 18 bases left between them. The CDR3 runs 15 residues. The CDR3 region is CASSRWGRGGYGYTF. The CDR3 DNA reads TGTGCCAGCAGCCGCTGGGGCAGGGGCGGCTATGGCTACACCTTC.

The V call is TRBV10-2, the J call TRBJ2-1; D call uncertain. The CDR3 is made up of 11 amino acids. CDR1 and CDR2 (germline): WSHSY, SAAADI. Trimming pared 4 bases from V and 7 bases from J, leaving 5 bases between. The CDR3 is CASSALNEQFF. Here the CDR3 DNA reads TGCGCCAGCAGTGCGCTAAATGAGCAGTTCTTC.

This clone was counted only a few times. The chain uses TRBV30 and TRBJ1-6; D not certain. The CDR3 is 12 residues long. V was pared by 2 bases and J by 9 bases, with 8 bases between. The germline gives CDR1 GTSNPN, CDR2 SVGIG (reference sequence). The CDR3 is CAWSPAGSPLHF. CDR3 bases: TGTGCCTGGAGTCCGGCCGGTTCACCCCTCCACTTT.

This clone was detected a few times. CDR3 sequence: CASSEQRANDPLGYTF. In DNA, the CDR3 is TGTGCCAGCAGTGAACAAAGGGCAAATGACCCCCTAGGCTACACCTTC. V and J are TRBV25-1 and TRBJ1-2; D is undetermined. V lost 2 bases and J lost 8, with 21 bases in between. Germline CDR1 and CDR2: MGHDK and SYGVNS. The CDR3 has 16 residues.

This sequence joins TRBV11-2 and TRBJ2-4, with D perhaps TRBD1 or TRBD2 (5 bases each). Per germline, CDR1 SGHAT and CDR2 FQNNGV. V shed 7 bases and J shed 4 bases, with 17 bases lying between them. This CDR3 has 15 residues. CDR3 nucleotides: TGTGCCAGCACTATGGCAATTGAGGGGAAAAACATTCAGTACTTC. The encoded protein is CASTMAIEGKNIQYF.

The chain combines TRBV2 with TRBJ1-4, with a tentative D call TRBD1 (6 bases). Germline V CDR1 and CDR2: SNHLY, FYNNEI. There are 15 residues in the CDR3. V lost 6 bases and J lost 2, with 13 bases in between. The CDR3 coding sequence is TGTGCCAGCAGCCTCAGGGGCGGCACTAATGAAAAACTGTTTTTT. Its protein is CASSLRGGTNEKLFF. Supplemented by reference TRBV2 and TRBJ1-4, the full variable domain reads EPEVTQTPSHQVTQMGQEVILRCVPISNHLYFYWYRQILGQKVEFLVSFYNNEISEKSEIFDDQFSVERPDGSNFTLKIRSTKLEDSAMYFCASSLRGGTNEKLFFGSGTQLSVL.

This chain joins TRBV7-3 and TRBJ2-3; 8 nucleotides agree with TRBD2. This CDR3 is 16 amino acids long. Germline assignment: CDR1 SGHTA and CDR2 FQGTGA. The ends lost 5 bases at V and 4 bases at J; junction bases unmatched: 11. The CDR3 coding sequence is TGTGCCAGCAGCCTGAGTAGGGCGGGAGGATCAGATACGCAGTATTTT. It codes for CASSLSRAGGSDTQYF.

In its sample, this clone was seen once. V and J are TRBV10-3 and TRBJ2-7; 7 bases match TRBD1. Per the germline V gene, CDR1 is ENHRY and CDR2 is SYGVKD. The CDR3 loop spans 16 amino acids. The trim removed 2 bases at V and 5 bases at J, leaving 12 bases unmatched. CDR3: CAISERGRGSLNEQYF. The CDR3 region has the DNA TGTGCCATCAGTGAGCGCGGCAGGGGGTCTTTGAACGAGCAGTACTTC.

As to this clone: The same CDR3 arises from other DNA sequences in this sample as well. CDR3: CASSPGTGLGELFF. For the CDR3, the DNA is TGTGCCAGCAGCCCCGGGACAGGGCTCGGGGAGCTGTTTTTT. The chain uses TRBV7-2 and TRBJ2-2, with TRBD1 matching 9 bases. Germline assignment: CDR1 SGHTA and CDR2 FQGNSA. Losses at the gene ends were 5 bases for V and 7 bases for J; bases not matched to a gene: 5. The CDR3 consists of 14 residues. The full variable domain, its missing parts supplied by reference TRBV7-2 and TRBJ2-2, is GAGVSQSPSNKVTEKGKDVELRCDPISGHTALYWYRQSLGQGLEFLIYFQGNSAPDKSGLPSDRFSAERTGGSVSTLTIQRTQQEDSAVYLCASSPGTGLGELFFGEGSRLTVL.

CDR3 nucleotides: TGCGCCAGCAGCTTGGCCCGGCAGAACTACGAGCAGTACTTC. Translating it yields CASSLARQNYEQYF. The chain links TRBV5-1 to TRBJ2-7; D gene uncertain. The V gene lost 0 bases and the J gene lost 3 bases, with 10 bases spanning the gap. CDR1 SGHRS and CDR2 YFSETQ come from the germline V gene. The CDR3 covers 14 residues. The variable domain in full, completed from reference TRBV5-1 and TRBJ2-7, reads KAGVTQTPRYLIKTRGQQVTLSCSPISGHRSVSWYQQTPGQGLQFLFEYFSETQRNKGNFPGRFSGRQFSNSRSEMNVSTLELGDSALYLCASSLARQNYEQYFGPGTRLTVT.

This chain joins TRBV7-3 and TRBJ1-1; tentative D call: TRBD1 (6 bases). The germline V gene encodes CDR1 SGHTA and CDR2 FQGTGA. This CDR3 contains 14 residues. The V end lost 5 bases, the J end lost 0 bases, and 10 bases lay between the germline ends. CDR3 DNA sequence: TGTGCCAGCAGCCTCACAGGGATGAACACTGAAGCTTTCTTT. This sequence encodes CASSLTGMNTEAFF.

V gene TRBV18 combines with J gene TRBJ2-1, with unresolved D. Germline CDR1 reads KGHSH; CDR2 reads LQKENI. The germline V and J ends were trimmed by 6 bases and 6 bases, with 15 bases remaining between them. The CDR3 consists of 14 residues. The CDR3 nucleotides read TGTGCCAGCTCCCTCCAGCAGTCCCGCAATGAGCAGTTCTTC. It translates to CASSLQQSRNEQFF.

The chain employs TRBV6-5 and TRBJ1-4; D may be TRBD1 (5 bases). Germline CDR1 and CDR2: MNHEY and SVGAGI. This CDR3 contains 15 residues. Trimming pared 9 bases from V and 5 bases from J, leaving 19 bases between. The DNA of the CDR3 is TGTGCCAGTCGCAGACAAGGGGAGGAAAATGAAAAACTGTTTTTT. Its protein product is CASRRQGEENEKLFF.

The CDR3: CASSYGLAGDSYEQYF. The CDR3 DNA sequence: TGCGCCAGCAGCTATGGACTAGCGGGGGACTCCTACGAGCAGTACTTC. The rearrangement joins TRBV5-1 to TRBJ2-7, with 13 positions matching TRBD2. With V trimmed by 3 bases and J by 0 bases, 3 bases remained unmatched. Germline lookup yields CDR1 SGHRS and CDR2 YFSETQ. The CDR3 runs 16 residues.